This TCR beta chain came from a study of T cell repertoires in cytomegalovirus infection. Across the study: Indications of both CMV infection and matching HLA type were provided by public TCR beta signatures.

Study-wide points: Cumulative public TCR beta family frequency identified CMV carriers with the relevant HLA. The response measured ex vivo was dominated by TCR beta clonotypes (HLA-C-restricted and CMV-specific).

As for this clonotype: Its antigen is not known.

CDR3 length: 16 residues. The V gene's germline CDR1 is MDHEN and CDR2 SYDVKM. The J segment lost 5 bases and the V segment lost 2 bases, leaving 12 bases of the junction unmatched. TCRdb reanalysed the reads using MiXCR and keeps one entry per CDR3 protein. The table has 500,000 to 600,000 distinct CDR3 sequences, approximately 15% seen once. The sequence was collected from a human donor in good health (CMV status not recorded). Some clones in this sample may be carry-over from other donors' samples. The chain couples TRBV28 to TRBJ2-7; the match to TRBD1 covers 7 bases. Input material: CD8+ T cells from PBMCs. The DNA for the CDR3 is TGTGCCAGCAGTTTACGATTTCAGAGGGGGCGCGACGAGCAGTACTTC. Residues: CASSLRFQRGRDEQYF.